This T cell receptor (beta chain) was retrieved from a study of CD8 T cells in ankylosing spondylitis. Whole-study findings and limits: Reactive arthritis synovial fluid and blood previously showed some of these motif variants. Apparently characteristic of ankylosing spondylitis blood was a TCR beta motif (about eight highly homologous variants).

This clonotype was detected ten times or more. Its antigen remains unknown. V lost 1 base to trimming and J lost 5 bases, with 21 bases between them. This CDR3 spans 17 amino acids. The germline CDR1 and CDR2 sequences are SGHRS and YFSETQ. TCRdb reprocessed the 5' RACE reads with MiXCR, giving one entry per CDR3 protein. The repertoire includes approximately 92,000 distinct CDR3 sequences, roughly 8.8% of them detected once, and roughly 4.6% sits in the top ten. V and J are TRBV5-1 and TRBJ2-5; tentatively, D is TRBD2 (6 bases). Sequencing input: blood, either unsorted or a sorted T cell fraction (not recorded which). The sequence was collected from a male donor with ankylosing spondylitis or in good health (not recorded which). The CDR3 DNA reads TGCGCCAGCAGCTTGCTGGGAGGCGGGGCCACTCTGGAGACCCAGTACTTC. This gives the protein CASSLLGGGATLETQYF. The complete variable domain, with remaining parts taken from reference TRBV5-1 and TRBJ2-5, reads KAGVTQTPRYLIKTRGQQVTLSCSPISGHRSVSWYQQTPGQGLQFLFEYFSETQRNKGNFPGRFSGRQFSNSRSEMNVSTLELGDSALYLCASSLLGGGATLETQYFGPGTRLLVL.